Below, 8 T cell receptor beta chains from the same sample are listed, as sequenced in a study of identical twins. TCRdb passed the 5' RACE reads through MiXCR, listing each CDR3 protein once. This table has about 690,000 distinct CDR3 sequences, approximately 21% appearing once. These same data were also listed under a study on T cells expressing NK-cell markers.

Sample: PBMCs. Every receptor here comes from a woman younger than 35 in good health.

DNA for the CDR3: TGCAGTGCTCCAAGCGGGGGGGGTATCAATGAGCAGTTCTTC. Translated: CSAPSGGGINEQFF. This chain connects TRBV20-1 to TRBJ2-1; the match to TRBD2 covers 10 bases. The CDR3 is made up of 14 amino acids. V lost 5 bases and J lost 6; bases outside the gene matches: 7. The germline V gene has CDR1 DFQATT and CDR2 SNEGSKA (reference sequence).

This clonotype occurred many times. The chain is built from TRBV20-1 and TRBJ2-3; the match to TRBD1 covers 8 bases. This CDR3 region has 13 residues. J lost 6 bases, V lost 3 bases, and 5 bases had no gene match. Germline CDR1 DFQATT, CDR2 SNEGSKA (reference sequence). The CDR3 protein is CSARSGGLDTQYF. In DNA, the CDR3 is TGCAGTGCTAGGTCAGGGGGCTTGGATACGCAGTATTTT.

This clonotype was detected a few times. This rearrangement joins TRBV7-8 to TRBJ1-3; D unclear. The CDR3 contains 12 residues. Per the germline V gene, CDR1 is SGHVS and CDR2 is FQNEAQ. The V end lost 5 bases, the J end lost 14 bases, and 16 bases lay between the germline ends. CDR3 sequence: CASSALGGSLYF. Here the CDR3 DNA reads TGTGCCAGCAGCGCCCTAGGAGGGTCTCTATATTTT.

This chain uses TRBV20-1 with TRBJ2-3; 9 nucleotides match TRBD2. This CDR3 has 14 residues. Per germline, CDR1 DFQATT and CDR2 SNEGSKA (reference sequence). V lost 3 bases, J lost 6 bases, and 7 bases stayed unmatched. The CDR3: CSASDSGSGDTQYF. The CDR3 nucleotides are TGCAGTGCTAGCGATAGCGGGAGCGGGGATACGCAGTATTTT.

The chain employs TRBV4-1 and TRBJ2-1; 9 bases are a match to TRBD2. The J segment lost 7 bases and the V segment lost 0 bases, leaving 4 bases of the junction unmatched. The CDR3 extends over 15 amino acids. CDR1 and CDR2 (germline): MGHRA, YSYEKL. The CDR3: CASSQEPSGVNEQFF. DNA of the CDR3: TGCGCCAGCAGCCAAGAACCTAGCGGGGTAAATGAGCAGTTCTTC.

This clonotype has more than one count but fewer than ten. The V and J genes are TRBV29-1 and TRBJ1-5; the D gene is possibly TRBD1 (6 bases). V lost 4 bases, J lost 2 bases, and 9 bases lay in between. CDR1 is SQVTM and CDR2 is ANQGSEA in the germline V gene. The CDR3 is made up of 13 amino acids. CDR3: CSVARGGNQPQHF. CDR3 nucleotide sequence: TGCAGCGTTGCCAGGGGAGGCAATCAGCCCCAGCATTTT. The whole variable domain, remainder taken from reference TRBV29-1 and TRBJ1-5, is SAVISQKPSRDICQRGTSLTIQCQVDSQVTMMFWYRQQPGQSLTLIATANQGSEATYESGFVIDKFPISRPNLTFSTLTVSNMSPEDSSIYLCSVARGGNQPQHFGDGTRLSIL.

This clonotype has only a few counts. The chain recombines TRBV9 with TRBJ2-1; D gene uncertain. The V gene lost 7 bases and the J gene lost 7 bases, with 9 bases spanning the gap. The CDR3 is made up of 11 amino acids. The germline V gene encodes CDR1 SGDLS and CDR2 YYNGEE. CDR3 DNA sequence: TGTGCCAGCGGTGACGTGAATGAGCAGTTCTTC. This gives the protein CASGDVNEQFF.

The sample holds a few counts of this clonotype. This rearrangement joins TRBV9 to TRBJ2-5; TRBD2 aligns across 7 bases. CDR1 is SGDLS and CDR2 is YYNGEE in the germline V gene. With V trimmed by 0 bases and J by 5 bases, 7 bases remained unmatched. The CDR3 runs 15 residues. This chain's CDR3 is CASSVEPLGGETQYF. The DNA for the CDR3 is TGTGCCAGCAGCGTAGAGCCCTTGGGAGGGGAGACCCAGTACTTC.